One sample yielded the 21 T cell receptor beta chains listed below, sequenced in a study of blood T cell repertoires in COVID-19. Assay used: immunoSEQ multiplex PCR; TCRdb lists only in-frame clones, some missing. The sample gives roughly 300,000 clones, approximately 85% of which show up once; more than 7.5% is in the top ten. Material: peripheral blood. All receptors come from a man aged 18 to 35 with active or convalescent COVID-19.

This clone appeared a single time. This chain links TRBV5-1 with TRBJ1-1, with no clear D. This CDR3 contains 14 residues. Germline V CDR1 and CDR2: SGHRS, YFSETQ. V was cut by 1 base and J by 0 bases, with 7 bases left in between. Here the CDR3 reads CASSLTYLNTEAFF. The CDR3 DNA reads TGCGCCAGCAGCTTGACTTACTTGAACACTGAAGCTTTCTTT.

The V call is TRBV27, the J call TRBJ1-4, with TRBD1 matching over 7 bases. Germline CDR1 and CDR2: MNHEY and SMNVEV (reference sequence). The ends lost 5 bases at V and 5 bases at J; junction bases unmatched: 8. CDR3 size: 15 residues. The CDR3 nucleotides read TGTGCCAGCAGTCGGCAGGACAGGCGGAATGAAAAACTGTTTTTT. Amino acids: CASSRQDRRNEKLFF. Full variable domain (outside the CDR3, taken from reference TRBV27 and TRBJ1-4): EAQVTQNPRYLITVTGKKLTVTCSQNMNHEYMSWYRQDPGLGLRQIYYSMNVEVTDKGDVPEGYKVSRKEKRNFPLILESPSPNQTSLYFCASSRQDRRNEKLFFGSGTQLSVL.

V is TRBV2 and J is TRBJ2-5; 9 nucleotides match TRBD2. Losses at the gene ends were 1 base for V and 5 bases for J; bases not matched to a gene: 5. This CDR3 has 15 residues. Germline lookup yields CDR1 SNHLY and CDR2 FYNNEI. The chain's CDR3 is CASSEEGTSTETQYF. CDR3 coding DNA: TGTGCCAGCAGTGAAGAGGGGACTAGCACCGAGACCCAGTACTTC.

V usage is TRBV28 and J usage is TRBJ2-1; possibly TRBD1 for D (6 bases). V lost 4 bases, J lost 10 bases, and 14 bases lay in between. The CDR3 totals 13 residues. Germline V gene data show CDR1 as MDHEN and CDR2 as SYDVKM. DNA of the CDR3: TGTGCCAGCAGTTCCATACAGGGCGAGGAGCAGTTCTTC. Its protein is CASSSIQGEEQFF.

CDR3 protein: CASQGARYGYTF. DNA of the CDR3: TGTGCCAGCCAGGGGGCACGGTATGGCTACACCTTC. The chain links TRBV25-1 to TRBJ1-2, with 8 bases fitting TRBD1. Unmatched junction bases numbered 4, after V lost 8 bases and J lost 5 bases. The CDR3 spans 12 residues. Germline loops: CDR1 MGHDK, CDR2 SYGVNS.

This sequence joins TRBV29-1 and TRBJ2-7; maybe TRBD2 (5 bases). Between the trimmed V and J ends, which lost 7 bases and 7 bases, there was a span of 17 bases. CDR3 length: 12 amino acids. CDR1 and CDR2 (germline): SQVTM, ANQGSEA. The DNA for the CDR3 is TGCAGCGCCCGTCACCCTTCGGGGGAGCAGTACTTC. Translated, it gives CSARHPSGEQYF.

This clone was detected only a few times. The CDR3 is CASSLSGTGETQYF. For the CDR3, the DNA is TGTGCCAGCAGCTTATCCGGGACAGGGGAGACCCAGTACTTC. This chain connects TRBV5-5 to TRBJ2-5; 9 bases agree with TRBD1. Trimming cost V 2 bases and J 5 bases; bases outside gene matches: 4. Germline V gene data show CDR1 as SGHKS and CDR2 as YYEKEE (reference sequence). CDR3 size: 14 residues.

This chain uses TRBV2 with TRBJ1-5; unclear D gene. Germline V gives CDR1 SNHLY, CDR2 FYNNEI. With 8 bases removed from V and 5 bases from J, the gap between germline ends came to 16 bases. The length of the CDR3 is 14 residues. The CDR3 spells CASEEARLHQPQHF. The CDR3 region has the DNA TGTGCCAGCGAGGAGGCCAGGTTGCATCAGCCCCAGCATTTT.

This CDR3 reads CATSDRDNSYNEQFF. The CDR3 DNA reads as TGTGCCACCAGTGACCGGGACAACTCCTACAATGAGCAGTTCTTC. V is TRBV24-1 and J is TRBJ2-1, with TRBD1 as a possible D gene (6 bases). CDR1 is KGHDR and CDR2 is SFDVKD in the germline V gene. There are 15 residues in the CDR3. Trimming removed 4 bases at V and 0 bases at J, with 9 bases between.

This clone occurred once. The chain has TRBV4-1 and TRBJ2-5; no reliable D call. The CDR3 consists of 16 residues. The germline V and J ends were trimmed by 0 bases and 0 bases, with 11 bases remaining between them. Germline V CDR1 and CDR2: MGHRA, YSYEKL. CDR3 amino acids: CASSQDYGGDQETQYF. CDR3 bases: TGCGCCAGCAGCCAAGATTATGGCGGAGACCAAGAGACCCAGTACTTC.

V and J are TRBV6-5 and TRBJ2-2; D is perhaps TRBD2 (5 bases). The CDR3 sequence is 14 residues long. V lost 6 bases and J 0 bases, leaving 8 bases between the germline ends. CDR1 is MNHEY and CDR2 is SVGAGI in the germline V gene. The chain's CDR3 is CASREETNTGELFF. CDR3 sequence (DNA): TGTGCCAGCAGGGAGGAGACGAACACCGGGGAGCTGTTTTTT.

The gene calls are TRBV6-1 and TRBJ2-1; 8 nucleotides line up with TRBD1. Germline lookup yields CDR1 MNHNS and CDR2 SASEGT. This CDR3 is built from 15 residues. With V trimmed by 1 base and J by 2 bases, 1 base remained unmatched. The CDR3 region has the DNA TGTGCCAGCAGTGAAGACAGGGGGACCTACAATGAGCAGTTCTTC. Amino acid sequence: CASSEDRGTYNEQFF.

J is TRBJ2-3 and V is TRBV19; D gene ambiguous. Germline assignment: CDR1 LNHDA and CDR2 SQIVND (reference sequence). This CDR3 is 14 amino acids long. V shed 3 bases and J shed 1 base, with 8 bases lying between them. CDR3 coding DNA: TGTGCCAGTAGTATGGCAGGCGGCACAGATACGCAGTATTTT. Its translation: CASSMAGGTDTQYF.

The chain is built from TRBV20-1 and TRBJ1-5, with TRBD1 as a possible D gene (6 bases). The V and J ends lost 3 bases and 0 bases respectively, with 12 bases between them. Looked up from germline, CDR1 is DFQATT and CDR2 is SNEGSKA (reference sequence). The CDR3 consists of 15 residues. The CDR3 coding sequence is TGCAGTGCTAGTAGGACAGATTATAGCAATCAGCCCCAGCATTTT. It specifies CSASRTDYSNQPQHF.

This chain uses TRBV12-3 or TRBV12-4 with TRBJ2-7; D unresolved. The CDR3 is 11 residues long. Trimming took 5 bases from V and 2 from J, leaving 4 bases between them. This chain's CDR3 is CASSTAYEQYF. The CDR3 DNA reads TGTGCCAGCAGTACAGCCTACGAGCAGTACTTC.

The chain has TRBV4-3 and TRBJ2-7; 7 bases line up with TRBD2. Germline lookup yields CDR1 LGHNA and CDR2 YSLEER. This CDR3 contains 15 residues. V shed 0 bases, J shed 3 bases, and the junction held 5 bases outside the gene matches. CDR3 loop: CASSQEPGLNYEQYF. The CDR3 DNA is TGCGCCAGCAGCCAAGAGCCGGGACTAAACTACGAGCAGTACTTC.

The rearrangement links TRBV27 to TRBJ1-5, with 11 bases fitting TRBD1. The germline gives CDR1 MNHEY, CDR2 SMNVEV (reference sequence). The CDR3 length is 15 residues. The V segment lost 4 bases and the J segment 5 bases; nucleotides outside the gene matches: 4. The CDR3 region has the DNA TGTGCCAGCAGTTCGGACAGGGGGCCCGATCAGCCCCAGCATTTT. It is translated as CASSSDRGPDQPQHF.

In nucleotides, the CDR3 is TGTGCCAGCAGTTACCTACCCAGGGGCACAGATACGCAGTATTTT. Amino acid sequence: CASSYLPRGTDTQYF. The chain links TRBV6-5 to TRBJ2-3; the D gene is possibly TRBD1 (5 bases). Trimming pared 2 bases from V and 1 base from J, leaving 10 bases between. The germline CDR1 and CDR2 sequences are MNHEY and SVGAGI. CDR3 length equals 15 residues.

The chain has TRBV20-1 and TRBJ2-3; D remains ambiguous. The V and J ends lost 0 bases and 6 bases respectively, with 4 bases between them. Per germline, CDR1 DFQATT and CDR2 SNEGSKA (reference sequence). The CDR3 loop spans 11 amino acids. This chain's CDR3 is CSARDIDTQYF. DNA for the CDR3: TGCAGTGCTAGAGATATCGATACGCAGTATTTT.

The chain combines TRBV9 with TRBJ1-5; D remains ambiguous. Deletions cut 3 bases from V and 11 bases from J, with 12 bases between. CDR3 length: 12 amino acids. Germline V CDR1 and CDR2: SGDLS, YYNGEE. This CDR3 reads CASSGTFQAQHF. In nucleotides, the CDR3 is TGTGCCAGCAGCGGAACATTCCAGGCCCAGCATTTT.

The rearrangement uses TRBV5-1 and TRBJ1-1; D remains unclear. The CDR3 spans 13 residues. Germline-derived CDR1 and CDR2 are SGHRS and YFSETQ. V was pared by 6 bases and J by 2 bases, with 11 bases between. CDR3 sequence: CASMQQVNTEAFF. The DNA of the CDR3 is TGCGCCAGCATGCAGCAGGTTAACACTGAAGCTTTCTTT.